These T cell receptor beta chains were read from a single sample in a study of T cells in Graves' hyperthyroidism and ophthalmopathy. TCRdb called the multiplex PCR reads again in MiXCR, with one record for every CDR3 protein. The profile covers about 640,000 distinct CDR3 sequences, with about 14% appearing a single time and approximately 13% taken by the ten largest. The sequenced material came from blood. These receptors all stem from a woman aged 50 to 60 with Graves' ophthalmopathy. CDR3s include the opening cysteine and the closing phenylalanine or tryptophan. D genes are given only for firm matches. Where a row states a size, it is once, few, many or the class of an expanded clone; other rows omit it.

V	size	D	J	DNA	CDR3
TRBV20-1	-	-	TRBJ1-2	TGCAGTGCTACCACGACCGGGACTAACTATGGCTACACCTTC	CSATTTGTNYGYTF
TRBV9	-	TRBD2	TRBJ2-7	TGTGCCAGCAGCATAGGCAGGGATCTAGCGGGAGTCGGCGTCTCCTACGAGCAGTACTTC	CASSIGRDLAGVGVSYEQYF
TRBV28	-	TRBD1	TRBJ2-7	TGTGCCACCGCCTTGAGAGCAGGGGGCTCGTACGAGCAGTACTTC	CATALRAGGSYEQYF
TRBV12-3/TRBV12-4	many	TRBD1	TRBJ1-6	TGTGCCAGCAGTAATAACAGGGACAGGGGAAAATCACCCCTCCACTTT	CASSNNRDRGKSPLHF
TRBV3-1	many	TRBD2	TRBJ2-3	TGTGCCAGCAGCCAAATCAGCGGGACTAGCACAGATACGCAGTATTTT	CASSQISGTSTDTQYF
TRBV30	many	-	TRBJ1-1	TGTGCCTGGAGTCAGGAGAACACTGAAGCTTTCTTT	CAWSQENTEAFF
TRBV5-1	few	-	TRBJ1-6	TGCGCCAGCAGCTTGGGACAGCTTCGGAGCTCCTATAATTCACCCCTCCACTTT	CASSLGQLRSSYNSPLHF
TRBV14	few	TRBD1	TRBJ2-7	TGTGCCAGCAGCCAAGTTTCCATTAGGACAGGGGGCTTGCAGTACTTC	CASSQVSIRTGGLQYF
TRBV12-3/TRBV12-4	many	-	TRBJ2-5	TGTGCCAGCAGTTTTGGGGTAGAGACCCAGTACTTC	CASSFGVETQYF
TRBV10-3	few	TRBD2	TRBJ2-7	TGTGCCATCAGTTTAGCTAGCGGGCGTACCTACGAGCAGTACTTC	CAISLASGRTYEQYF
TRBV6-2/TRBV6-3	-	-	TRBJ2-7	TGTGCCAGCAGTATAATGGGGATAGCGGACTCCTACGAGCAGTACTTC	CASSIMGIADSYEQYF
TRBV29-1	few	-	TRBJ1-1	TGCAGCGTCGACAGGAACACTGAAGCTTTCTTT	CSVDRNTEAFF
TRBV12-3/TRBV12-4	few	-	TRBJ1-5	TGTGCCAGCAGTTCCCAGTACAATCAGCCCCAGCATTTT	CASSSQYNQPQHF
TRBV7-6	many	-	TRBJ2-7	TGTGCCAGCAGCTTATCCCCGGGGGAACCCTACGAGCAGTACTTC	CASSLSPGEPYEQYF
TRBV6-6	many	TRBD2	TRBJ2-3	TGTGCCAGCAGTTACGAGAGCGGGAGGACAGATACGCAGTATTTT	CASSYESGRTDTQYF
TRBV12-3/TRBV12-4	few	TRBD2	TRBJ2-1	TGTGCCAGCAGATTTCGGGGGGGCTACAATGAGCAGTTCTTC	CASRFRGGYNEQFF
TRBV29-1	-	TRBD2	TRBJ2-5	TGCAGCGTTGAAAATATTCGGTCTAGCGGGAGTGAGACCCAGTACTTC	CSVENIRSSGSETQYF
TRBV30	many	-	TRBJ1-1	TGTGCCTGGAGTGTAGATGGGGCGAGCTGGGCTTTCTTT	CAWSVDGASWAFF
TRBV27	-	TRBD1	TRBJ1-1	TGTGCCAGCAGCCCACGGGGACAGGGATACACTGAAGCTTTCTTT	CASSPRGQGYTEAFF
TRBV6-2/TRBV6-3	few	TRBD2	TRBJ2-3	TGTGCCAGCAGTTACGGTAGCGGGAGCACAGATACGCAGTATTTT	CASSYGSGSTDTQYF
TRBV28	many	TRBD2	TRBJ2-3	TGTGCCAGCAGTCGGACTAGCGGGTCGGGGGCAGATACGCAGTATTTT	CASSRTSGSGADTQYF
TRBV19	-	-	TRBJ1-2	TGTGCCAGTAGTACAGGGTCGGACTATGGCTACACCTTC	CASSTGSDYGYTF
TRBV29-1	-	-	TRBJ2-7	TGCAGCACCACGGTCAGCTACGAGCAGTACTTC	CSTTVSYEQYF
TRBV9	many	TRBD1	TRBJ1-2	TGTGCCAGCAGCGGAACACCGGGACAGGGGAACTATGGCTACACCTTC	CASSGTPGQGNYGYTF
TRBV6-6	many	TRBD2	TRBJ2-1	TGTGCCAGCAGTTACGCTAGCGGGCGTTCTCGGGAGCAGTTCTTC	CASSYASGRSREQFF
TRBV27	many	-	TRBJ2-3	TGTGCCAGCAGTTCCACACCAACTAGCACAGATACGCAGTATTTT	CASSSTPTSTDTQYF
TRBV29-1	many	-	TRBJ1-1	TGCAGCGCTGGGGATGGAGGGGCGGCCTTCACTGAAGCTTTCTTT	CSAGDGGAAFTEAFF
TRBV9	-	TRBD1	TRBJ2-2	TGTGCCAGCAGCGCAGCCGGGACAGCTAACACCGGGGAGCTGTTTTTT	CASSAAGTANTGELFF
TRBV2	many	TRBD1	TRBJ2-5	TGTGCCAGCACCGGACAGGGGGCGCGTTCCTTTGTCGAGACCCAGTACTTC	CASTGQGARSFVETQYF
TRBV20-1	-	-	TRBJ1-2	TGCAGTGCTAGAGATAGCTCGGCAGTTATCTATGGCTACACCTTC	CSARDSSAVIYGYTF
TRBV12-3/TRBV12-4	many	-	TRBJ2-5	TGTGCCAGCAGGGGATCCCAAGAGACCCAGTACTTC	CASRGSQETQYF
TRBV7-2	many	TRBD1	TRBJ1-5	TGTGCCAGCAGCACCATCAGGGGGCCGTATCAGCCCCAGCATTTT	CASSTIRGPYQPQHF
TRBV20-1	-	TRBD1	TRBJ1-5	TGCAGTGTAGGGACAGACTATCAGCCCCAGCATTTT	CSVGTDYQPQHF
TRBV11-1	many	-	TRBJ2-1	TGTGCCAGCAGCTTAGATGGTGAGCAGTTCTTC	CASSLDGEQFF
TRBV20-1	many	TRBD2	TRBJ2-1	TGCAGTGCTAGAGAGGGAGCGGGAGTGGGGGATGAGCAGTTCTTC	CSAREGAGVGDEQFF
TRBV24-1	once	TRBD1	TRBJ2-2	TGTGCCACCAGACGATCAGGGGGAAGCACCGGGGAGCTGTTTTTT	CATRRSGGSTGELFF
TRBV13	many	TRBD2	TRBJ2-5	TGTGCCAGCAGCTTAGACAGAGCGGGAGAAGGGGAGACCCAGTACTTC	CASSLDRAGEGETQYF
TRBV9	-	TRBD1	TRBJ1-2	TGTGCCAGCAGCGTAGGGAGCAGGGGGTATGGCTACACCTTC	CASSVGSRGYGYTF
TRBV2	many	TRBD1	TRBJ2-7	TGTGCCAGCAGGGGTGGACAGGCAAGGGAGCAGTACTTC	CASRGGQAREQYF
TRBV9	many	-	TRBJ2-5	TGTGCCAGCAGCGTAGCTACCGCATACCAAGAGACCCAGTACTTC	CASSVATAYQETQYF
TRBV20-1	-	-	TRBJ2-1	TGCAGTGCTAGAGGCAGGGCCAATGAGCAGTTCTTC	CSARGRANEQFF
TRBV20-1	many	TRBD2	TRBJ2-1	TGCAGTGCTACAATAGCGGGAGGCCGACCTGAGCAGTTCTTC	CSATIAGGRPEQFF
TRBV7-3	many	TRBD2	TRBJ2-1	TGTGCCAGCAGCCGCTTGGGGGTGGGACTAGCGGGCAATGAGCAGTTCTTC	CASSRLGVGLAGNEQFF
TRBV4-3	-	TRBD1	TRBJ1-5	TGCGCCAGCAGTCCGCGGACAGGGGTAGAAGTTCCTTTGCCCCAGCATTTT	CASSPRTGVEVPLPQHF
TRBV7-2	many	-	TRBJ2-7	TGTGCCAGCGCGTCAGGGACTTTGACCTACGAGCAGTACTTC	CASASGTLTYEQYF
TRBV12-3/TRBV12-4	many	-	TRBJ2-4	TGTGCCAGCAGTGGGACTGGCGATTGGGGGAGTCTGGCCAAAAACATTCAGTACTTC	CASSGTGDWGSLAKNIQYF
TRBV7-6	-	-	TRBJ2-2	TGTGCCAGCAGCTTAAGACAGATAAACACCGGGGAGCTGTTTTTT	CASSLRQINTGELFF
TRBV10-3	many	-	TRBJ1-5	TGTGCCATCAGTGAGTCGGGTCAGGTCTCCCAGCCCCAGCATTTT	CAISESGQVSQPQHF
TRBV14	-	-	TRBJ1-1	TGTGCCAGCAGCCCAGGGGTGGCAGCTTTCTTT	CASSPGVAAFF
TRBV7-9	once	TRBD1	TRBJ1-2	TGTGCCAGCAGCCAATCCGGGACAGGGGGCGCCGACTATGGCTACACCTTC	CASSQSGTGGADYGYTF
TRBV12-3/TRBV12-4	many	TRBD1	TRBJ2-7	TGTGCCAGCAGTGCCAGGGGGCTAGAGCAGTACTTC	CASSARGLEQYF
TRBV20-1	many	-	TRBJ1-2	TGCAGTGCCCAAGGGGATGGGCCCCTGCAAGGCTATGGCTACACCTTC	CSAQGDGPLQGYGYTF
TRBV6-2/TRBV6-3	few	TRBD2	TRBJ2-1	TGTGCCAGCAGTTATAGGACTAGCGGGAGTGATGAGCAGTTCTTC	CASSYRTSGSDEQFF